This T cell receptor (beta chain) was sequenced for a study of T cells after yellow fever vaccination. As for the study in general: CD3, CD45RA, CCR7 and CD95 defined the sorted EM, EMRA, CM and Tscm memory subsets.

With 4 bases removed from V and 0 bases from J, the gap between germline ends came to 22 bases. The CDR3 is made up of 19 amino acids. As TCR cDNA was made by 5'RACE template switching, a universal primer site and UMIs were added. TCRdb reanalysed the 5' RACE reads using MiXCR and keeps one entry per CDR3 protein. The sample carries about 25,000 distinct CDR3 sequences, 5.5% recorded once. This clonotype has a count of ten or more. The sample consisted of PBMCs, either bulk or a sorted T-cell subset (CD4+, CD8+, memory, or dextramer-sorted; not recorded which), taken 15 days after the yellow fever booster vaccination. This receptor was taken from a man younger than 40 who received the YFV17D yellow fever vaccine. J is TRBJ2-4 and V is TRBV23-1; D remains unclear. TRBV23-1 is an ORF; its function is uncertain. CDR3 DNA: TGCGCCAGCAGTCCGGCCATTTGCATAACAAAACTAGCCAAAAACATTCAGTACTTC. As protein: CASSPAICITKLAKNIQYF.